These T cell receptor beta chains were read from a single sample in a study of blood T cells in healthy people across ages. TCRdb independently ran MiXCR on the 5' RACE reads; one entry per CDR3 protein. The table shows 600,000 to 1,000,000 distinct CDR3 sequences, with more than 20% occurring only once. The same sample was also studied in work on T cells of mothers and their children.

Material for sequencing was blood. The receptors shown here come from a boy aged 5-17 years in good health. Each CDR3 is given with its conserved first and last residue. A D gene is named only where the DNA matches it firmly. The size entry is marked missing in some rows and otherwise reads once, few, many or a size class.

J | D | V | size | CDR3 | DNA
TRBJ1-1 | - | TRBV5-1 | - | CASSLEHGNTEAFF | TGCGCCAGCAGCTTGGAGCACGGGAACACTGAAGCTTTCTTT
TRBJ2-3 | TRBD2 | TRBV7-2 | - | CATRPGGASDTQYF | TGTGCCACTCGGCCGGGAGGAGCCTCAGATACGCAGTATTTT
TRBJ1-1 | - | TRBV6-2/TRBV6-3 | - | CASRASETGAAFF | TGTGCCAGCAGGGCGTCCGAAACAGGAGCGGCTTTCTTT
TRBJ2-3 | TRBD1 | TRBV19 | - | CASSLYPRQGKDTQYF | TGTGCCAGTAGTCTCTACCCCCGACAGGGTAAAGATACGCAGTATTTT
TRBJ2-2 | - | TRBV5-1 | few | CASSLAVRENTGELFF | TGCGCCAGCAGCTTGGCGGTCAGGGAAAACACCGGGGAGCTGTTTTTT
TRBJ2-1 | - | TRBV23-1 | few | CASSQSRAGYNEQFF | TGCGCCAGCAGTCAATCGCGGGCAGGGTACAATGAGCAGTTCTTC
TRBJ2-5 | - | TRBV27 | few | CASSFNGQVYGQYF | TGTGCCAGCAGTTTCAACGGCCAAGTCTACGGGCAGTACTTC
TRBJ1-3 | TRBD1 | TRBV6-6 | few | CASSGGFGAGNTIYF | TGTGCCAGCTCAGGGGGATTCGGGGCTGGAAACACCATATATTTT
TRBJ2-1 | - | TRBV24-1 | - | CATSDRGVGEQFF | TGTGCCACCAGTGACAGGGGTGTAGGTGAGCAGTTCTTC
TRBJ2-5 | TRBD2 | TRBV29-1 | - | CSVVLAGEGETQYF | TGCAGCGTTGTTCTAGCGGGAGAGGGTGAGACCCAGTACTTC
TRBJ1-2 | TRBD1 | TRBV29-1 | few | CSVEGDRGYGYTF | TGCAGCGTTGAGGGGGACAGAGGATATGGCTACACCTTC
TRBJ1-1 | - | TRBV7-9 | few | CASSLLRDTEAFF | TGTGCCAGCAGCTTGTTAAGGGACACTGAAGCTTTCTTT
TRBJ2-1 | TRBD2 | TRBV6-1 | - | CASTASSGPGTSGGVHNEQFF | TGTGCCAGCACCGCGTCGTCGGGGCCCGGGACTAGCGGGGGGGTACACAATGAGCAGTTCTTC
TRBJ2-1 | - | TRBV29-1 | - | CSVKTGDGEQFF | TGCAGCGTTAAGACTGGGGACGGCGAGCAGTTCTTC
TRBJ2-5 | TRBD2 | TRBV5-4 | - | CASSLPTSGETQYF | TGTGCCAGCAGCTTGCCTACTAGCGGTGAGACCCAGTACTTC
TRBJ2-2 | TRBD2 | TRBV7-2 | few | CASSLVASSGRAPTGELFF | TGTGCCAGCAGCTTAGTTGCATCCAGCGGGAGGGCTCCCACCGGGGAGCTGTTTTTT
TRBJ2-7 | TRBD2 | TRBV6-5 | - | CASSYTSLAGTVEQYF | TGTGCCAGCAGTTACACATCACTAGCGGGAACCGTCGAGCAGTACTTC
TRBJ2-2 | TRBD2 | TRBV20-1 | few | CSARWTSGRTGELFF | TGCAGTGCTAGGTGGACTAGCGGGAGAACCGGGGAGCTGTTTTTT
TRBJ2-1 | TRBD2 | TRBV7-9 | - | CASSLAGSGKGGEQFF | TGTGCCAGCAGCTTAGCTGGAAGCGGGAAGGGCGGTGAGCAGTTCTTC
TRBJ2-7 | - | TRBV5-1 | - | CASSLRGEGTEQYF | TGCGCCAGCAGCTTACGAGGCGAGGGCACCGAGCAGTACTTC
TRBJ2-7 | TRBD2 | TRBV7-9 | few | CASSLAGSGYYEQYF | TGTGCCAGCAGCTTAGCGGGTAGCGGGTACTACGAGCAGTACTTC
TRBJ2-1 | TRBD2 | TRBV25-1 | - | CASSESLRGGDEQFF | TGTGCCAGCAGTGAATCGTTGCGGGGGGGCGATGAGCAGTTCTTC
TRBJ2-1 | TRBD2 | TRBV7-8 | - | CASSSPLANNGQFF | TGTGCCAGCAGCTCTCCACTAGCGAACAATGGGCAGTTCTTC
TRBJ1-2 | TRBD1 | TRBV6-2/TRBV6-3 | few | CASSFTTGVGYTF | TGTGCCAGCAGTTTCACGACAGGGGTTGGCTACACCTTC